The 21 T cell receptor beta chains in this list originate from one sample, sequenced in a study of shared clonotypes between healthy human individuals. The method was immunoSEQ multiplex PCR; TCRdb's version includes in-frame clones alone and lacks a portion of them. The repertoire holds roughly 2 million clones, with roughly 95% as singletons. Cells designated naive CD8 were CD45RO-negative and were positively selected for CCR7, with terminally differentiated effector memory CD45RA+ cells excluded. Material: naive CD8+ T cells sorted from blood. Receptor source: a man in his late teens or twenties in good health.

V usage is TRBV15 and J usage is TRBJ2-2; 8 bases match TRBD2. Losses at the gene ends were 6 bases for V and 5 bases for J; bases not matched to a gene: 8. This CDR3 comprises 15 residues. Germline lookup yields CDR1 LNHNV and CDR2 YYDKDF (reference sequence). CDR3 nucleotide sequence: TGTGCCACCAGTCAGACTAGCGTAGTAACCGGGGAGCTGTTTTTT. Its protein product is CATSQTSVVTGELFF.

CDR3 region: CASSDPGTGLSPYEQYF. DNA of the CDR3: TGTGCCAGCAGTGACCCGGGAACGGGGTTGTCCCCGTACGAGCAGTACTTC. This chain uses TRBV2 with TRBJ2-7; D is possibly TRBD2 (5 bases). Trimming left V 3 bases short and J 4 bases short, with 22 bases between. The CDR3 covers 17 residues. Germline CDR1 is SNHLY and CDR2 is FYNNEI.

This clone has a count of ten or more. CDR3 in DNA: TGTGCCAGCAGTCGGGATCTGACAGGGCCTGCTAGTGGCTACACCTTC. It is translated as CASSRDLTGPASGYTF. The chain employs TRBV7-9 and TRBJ1-2; TRBD1 matches 7 bases. V shed 6 bases and J 7 bases; nucleotides not matched to a gene: 17. The CDR3 contains 16 residues. From germline, CDR1 is SEHNR and CDR2 FQNEAQ (reference sequence).

The chain is built from TRBV29-1 and TRBJ1-1; D not resolved. Trimming shortened V by 7 bases and J by 1 base, and 16 bases separated the two germline ends. The CDR3 spans 14 residues. Germline V gene lookup returns CDR1 SQVTM and CDR2 ANQGSEA. CDR3 coding DNA: TGCAGCGGGGCTCTTGGCCCCGCGAACACTGAAGCTTTCTTT. As protein: CSGALGPANTEAFF.

This clone came up once. The chain has TRBV4-3 and TRBJ1-1; D perhaps matches TRBD1 (5 bases). With 0 bases removed from V and 3 bases from J, the gap between germline ends came to 14 bases. The CDR3 runs 16 residues. The germline V gene has CDR1 LGHNA and CDR2 YSLEER. CDR3 amino acids: CASSQEFAGLYTEAFF. The CDR3, as DNA: TGCGCCAGCAGCCAAGAATTCGCAGGGCTATACACTGAAGCTTTCTTT.

This clone was seen only once. The chain employs TRBV13 and TRBJ1-1; D is perhaps TRBD1 (6 bases). Trimming left V 5 bases short and J 0 bases short, with 16 bases between. Germline V lookup: CDR1 PRHDT, CDR2 FYEKMQ (reference sequence). The CDR3 is 16 residues long. The DNA for the CDR3 is TGTGCCAGCAGCCGAAGACAGGTGTTCATGAACACTGAAGCTTTCTTT. It encodes CASSRRQVFMNTEAFF. Based on the CDR3 plus reference TRBV13 and TRBJ1-1, the full variable domain is AAGVIQSPRHLIKEKRETATLKCYPIPRHDTVYWYQQGPGQDPQFLISFYEKMQSDKGSIPDRFSAQQFSDYHSELNMSSLELGDSALYFCASSRRQVFMNTEAFFGQGTRLTVV.

This chain joins TRBV6-5 and TRBJ1-2, with D possibly being TRBD1 (6 bases). The CDR3 contains 14 residues. The germline gives CDR1 MNHEY, CDR2 SVGAGI. Trimming removed 7 bases at V and 4 bases at J, with 16 bases between. CDR3 coding DNA: TGTGCCAGCAACCCAGGGGAGGGCCCCTATGGCTACACCTTC. Its protein product is CASNPGEGPYGYTF.

This chain joins TRBV5-4 and TRBJ2-7; D is possibly TRBD1 or TRBD2 (5 bases each). Deletions cut 0 bases from V and 3 bases from J, with 10 bases between. The germline V gene has CDR1 SGHNT and CDR2 YYREEE (reference sequence). The CDR3 extends over 14 amino acids. CDR3: CASSLGDGNYEQYF. The CDR3 nucleotides are TGTGCCAGCAGCTTGGGGGACGGCAACTACGAGCAGTACTTC.

The chain combines TRBV4-1 with TRBJ2-6; tentatively, D is TRBD1 (5 bases). The germline V gene encodes CDR1 MGHRA and CDR2 YSYEKL. This CDR3 region has 19 residues. V was cut by 0 bases and J by 1 base, with 16 bases left in between. The CDR3 DNA reads TGCGCCAGCAGCCAAGATCTGATAGGGGCCGTTTCTGGGGCCAACGTCCTGACTTTC. As protein: CASSQDLIGAVSGANVLTF.

The V call is TRBV4-3, the J call TRBJ1-1, with 7 bases identical to TRBD1. Germline-derived CDR1 and CDR2 are LGHNA and YSLEER. The CDR3 consists of 14 residues. V lost 4 bases to trimming and J lost 0 bases; unmatched junction nucleotides: 2. CDR3 bases: TGCGCCAGCAGCCGGGACAGTATGAACACTGAAGCTTTCTTT. Translated, it gives CASSRDSMNTEAFF.

The chain combines TRBV2 with TRBJ1-2, with TRBD1 matching 7 bases. The junction had 10 bases not matched to a gene; V was cut back by 4 bases and J by 5 bases. The CDR3 runs 15 residues. Germline values: CDR1 SNHLY, CDR2 FYNNEI. CDR3 region: CASSGSGQEWYGYTF. As DNA, the CDR3 is TGTGCCAGCAGTGGTTCAGGACAGGAATGGTATGGCTACACCTTC.

The J gene is TRBJ2-5, the V gene TRBV10-3; 8 bases agree with TRBD2. The CDR3 is 16 residues long. V shed 3 bases and J 0 bases; nucleotides not matched to a gene: 6. Germline V gene lookup returns CDR1 ENHRY and CDR2 SYGVKD. The CDR3 here is CAISDPPAGDQETQYF. As DNA, the CDR3 is TGTGCCATCAGTGATCCCCCAGCGGGGGACCAAGAGACCCAGTACTTC.

The V call is TRBV28, the J call TRBJ2-7, with D possibly being TRBD1 (6 bases). The CDR3 contains 14 residues. V was cut by 10 bases and J by 5 bases, with 21 bases left in between. Germline V gene sequence: CDR1 MDHEN, CDR2 SYDVKM. This CDR3 is CATLEFGGADEQYF. The CDR3 nucleotides read TGTGCCACCCTGGAATTTGGGGGCGCCGACGAGCAGTACTTC.

The CDR3, as DNA: TGTGCCAGCAGCTTGGGACAGGGCGCCCCAGGGGAGCAGTACTTC. Amino acids: CASSLGQGAPGEQYF. This sequence joins TRBV5-8 and TRBJ2-7, with 7 bases aligning to TRBD1. Per germline, CDR1 SGHTS and CDR2 YDEGEE. CDR3 size: 15 residues. V shed 0 bases, J shed 7 bases, and the junction held 10 bases outside the gene matches.

This clone was found once. This chain joins TRBV6-5 and TRBJ2-1; TRBD2 matches 10 bases. CDR1 and CDR2 from the germline V gene are MNHEY and SVGAGI. The ends lost 2 bases at V and 9 bases at J; junction bases unmatched: 10. The CDR3 covers 16 residues. CDR3 sequence reads: CASSYPTSGDGREQFF. CDR3 sequence (DNA): TGTGCCAGCAGTTACCCTACTAGCGGGGACGGTCGTGAGCAGTTCTTC.

The J gene is TRBJ2-3, the V gene TRBV9, with 8 positions matching TRBD1. CDR1 is SGDLS and CDR2 is YYNGEE in the germline V gene. The CDR3 totals 14 residues. The V and J ends lost 0 bases and 6 bases, in that order; junction bases with no gene match: 3. The CDR3 DNA reads as TGTGCCAGCAGCGTAGCACGGGACAGGGATACGCAGTATTTT. It yields the protein CASSVARDRDTQYF.

The V and J genes are TRBV5-1 and TRBJ1-2; 9 positions match TRBD1. This CDR3 has 14 amino acids. Looked up from germline, CDR1 is SGHRS and CDR2 is YFSETQ. Unmatched junction bases numbered 8, after V lost 3 bases and J lost 8 bases. In DNA form, the CDR3 reads TGCGCCAGCAGCTACGCGGACAGGGGAGAGGGCTACACCTTC. Its protein product is CASSYADRGEGYTF.

V usage is TRBV30 and J usage is TRBJ2-1; weak D call: TRBD2 (5 bases). The CDR3 covers 14 residues. Trimming removed 4 bases from V and 5 bases from J, with 15 bases in between. Per the germline V gene, CDR1 is GTSNPN and CDR2 is SVGIG (reference sequence). As DNA, the CDR3 is TGTGCCTGGACCCACCGGGGTCCTAACAATGAGCAGTTCTTC. Translating it yields CAWTHRGPNNEQFF.

The chain uses TRBV2 and TRBJ1-2, with 7 bases matching TRBD1. The CDR3 spans 15 residues. The trim removed 3 bases at V and 2 bases at J, leaving 6 bases unmatched. The germline V gene has CDR1 SNHLY and CDR2 FYNNEI. This chain's CDR3 is CASSDVTGTNYGYTF. CDR3 in DNA: TGTGCCAGCAGTGATGTGACAGGGACCAACTATGGCTACACCTTC.

The chain uses TRBV7-9 and TRBJ2-5; D gene uncertain. From germline, CDR1 is SEHNR and CDR2 FQNEAQ (reference sequence). V gave up 6 bases and J gave up 0 bases, with 8 bases separating them. The CDR3 has 13 residues. CDR3 residues: CASRSEYQETQYF. The CDR3 DNA is TGTGCCAGCAGATCAGAGTACCAAGAGACCCAGTACTTC.

The chain recombines TRBV27 with TRBJ1-5, with D hard to call. Germline assignment: CDR1 MNHEY and CDR2 SMNVEV (reference sequence). The CDR3 covers 15 residues. V gave up 1 base and J gave up 3 bases, with 10 bases separating them. In DNA, the CDR3 is TGTGCCAGCAGTTTATTCCCAGGCCCCAATCAGCCCCAGCATTTT. This codes for CASSLFPGPNQPQHF.